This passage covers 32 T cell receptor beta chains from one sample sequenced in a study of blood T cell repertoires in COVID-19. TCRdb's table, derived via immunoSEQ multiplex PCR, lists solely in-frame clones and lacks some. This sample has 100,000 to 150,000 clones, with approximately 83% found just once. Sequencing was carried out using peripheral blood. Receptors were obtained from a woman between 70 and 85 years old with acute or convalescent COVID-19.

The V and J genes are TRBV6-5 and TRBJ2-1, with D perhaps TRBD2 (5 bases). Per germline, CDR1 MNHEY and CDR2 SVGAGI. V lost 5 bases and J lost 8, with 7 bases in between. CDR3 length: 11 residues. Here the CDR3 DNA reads TGTGCCAGCAGTAACGGGGATGAGCAGTTCTTC. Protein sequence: CASSNGDEQFF.

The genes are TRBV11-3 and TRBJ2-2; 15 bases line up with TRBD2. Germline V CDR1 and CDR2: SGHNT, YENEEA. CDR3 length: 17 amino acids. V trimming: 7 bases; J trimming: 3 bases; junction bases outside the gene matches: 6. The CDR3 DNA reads TGTGCCAGCACCGACGGACTAGCGGGGGGGCACACCGGGGAGCTGTTTTTT. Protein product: CASTDGLAGGHTGELFF.

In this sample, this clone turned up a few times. The CDR3: CASSLYRDSGTGYTF. The CDR3 DNA reads as TGTGCCAGCAGCTTATACCGGGACAGCGGCACAGGCTACACCTTC. V gene TRBV7-2 combines with J gene TRBJ1-2; TRBD1 matches at 7 bases. The CDR3 runs to 15 residues. The germline gives CDR1 SGHTA, CDR2 FQGNSA. The V segment lost 2 bases and the J segment 8 bases; nucleotides outside the gene matches: 11.

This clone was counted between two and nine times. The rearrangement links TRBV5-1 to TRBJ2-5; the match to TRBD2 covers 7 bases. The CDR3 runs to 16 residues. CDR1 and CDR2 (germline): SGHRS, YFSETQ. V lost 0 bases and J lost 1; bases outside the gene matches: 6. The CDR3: CASSLVLGGSQETQYF. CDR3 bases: TGCGCCAGCAGCTTGGTTCTGGGGGGGTCCCAAGAGACCCAGTACTTC.

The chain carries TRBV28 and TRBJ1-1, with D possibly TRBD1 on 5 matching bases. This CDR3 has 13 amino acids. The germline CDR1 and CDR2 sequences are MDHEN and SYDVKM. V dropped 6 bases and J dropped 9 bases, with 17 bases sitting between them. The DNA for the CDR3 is TGTGCCAGCAGCCCACGGGGGGGGAAAAAAGCTTTCTTT. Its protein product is CASSPRGGKKAFF.

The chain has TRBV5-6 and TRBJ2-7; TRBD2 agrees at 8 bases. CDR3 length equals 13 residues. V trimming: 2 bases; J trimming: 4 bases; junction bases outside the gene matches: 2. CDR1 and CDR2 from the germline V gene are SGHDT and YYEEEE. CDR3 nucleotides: TGTGCCAGCAGCTTAGGGACTAGGTACGAGCAGTACTTC. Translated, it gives CASSLGTRYEQYF.

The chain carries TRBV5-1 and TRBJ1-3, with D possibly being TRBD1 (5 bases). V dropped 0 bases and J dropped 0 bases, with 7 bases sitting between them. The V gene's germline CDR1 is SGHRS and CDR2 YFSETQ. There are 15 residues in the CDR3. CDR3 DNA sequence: TGCGCCAGCAGCTTGGGGACAAACTCTGGAAACACCATATATTTT. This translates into CASSLGTNSGNTIYF.

CDR3 nucleotide sequence: TGTGCCAGTAGTAATATTAATCAGCCCCAGCATTTT. It codes for CASSNINQPQHF. The chain uses TRBV19 and TRBJ1-5; D is unresolved. Germline V gene data show CDR1 as LNHDA and CDR2 as SQIVND (reference sequence). Trimming removed 4 bases at V and 4 bases at J, with 5 bases between. The CDR3 consists of 12 residues.

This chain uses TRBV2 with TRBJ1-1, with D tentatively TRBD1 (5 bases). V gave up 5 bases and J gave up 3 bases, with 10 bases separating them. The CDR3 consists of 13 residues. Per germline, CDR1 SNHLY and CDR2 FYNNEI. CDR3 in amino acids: CASSTSRDTEAFF. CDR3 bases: TGTGCCAGCAGTACCTCCAGGGACACTGAAGCTTTCTTT.

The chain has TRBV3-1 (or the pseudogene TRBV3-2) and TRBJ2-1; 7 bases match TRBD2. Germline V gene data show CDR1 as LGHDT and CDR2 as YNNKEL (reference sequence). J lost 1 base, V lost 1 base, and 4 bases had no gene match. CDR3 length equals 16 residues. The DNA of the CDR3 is TGTGCCAGCAGCCAAGGTTCTAGCGGTTCCTACAATGAGCAGTTCTTC. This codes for CASSQGSSGSYNEQFF.

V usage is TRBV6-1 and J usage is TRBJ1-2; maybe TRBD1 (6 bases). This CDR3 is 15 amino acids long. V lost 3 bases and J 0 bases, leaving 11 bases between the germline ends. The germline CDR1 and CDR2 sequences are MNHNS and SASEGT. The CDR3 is CASSDQGRPNYGYTF. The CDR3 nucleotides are TGTGCCAGCAGTGACCAGGGGCGCCCTAACTATGGCTACACCTTC.

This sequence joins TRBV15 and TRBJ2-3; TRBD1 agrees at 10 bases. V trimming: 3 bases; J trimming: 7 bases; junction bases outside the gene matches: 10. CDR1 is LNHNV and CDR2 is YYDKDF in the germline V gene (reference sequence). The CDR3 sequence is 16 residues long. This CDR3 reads CATSRGLDRGLNTQYF. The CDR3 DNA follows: TGTGCCACCAGCAGGGGTCTCGACAGGGGGCTGAATACGCAGTATTTT.

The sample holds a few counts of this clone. The CDR3 loop reads CAISVSSTSNQPQHF. The DNA of the CDR3 is TGTGCCATCAGTGTTTCAAGCACGAGCAATCAGCCCCAGCATTTT. This rearrangement joins TRBV10-3 to TRBJ1-5, with D unresolved. The CDR3 is 15 amino acids. CDR1 and CDR2 from the germline V gene are ENHRY and SYGVKD. V lost 4 bases and J 1 base, leaving 11 bases between the germline ends.

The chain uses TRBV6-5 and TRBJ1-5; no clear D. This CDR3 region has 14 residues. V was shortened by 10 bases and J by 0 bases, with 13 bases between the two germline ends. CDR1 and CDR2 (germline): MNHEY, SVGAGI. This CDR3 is CATTVDYSNQPQHF. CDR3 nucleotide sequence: TGTGCCACCACAGTGGATTATAGCAATCAGCCCCAGCATTTT.

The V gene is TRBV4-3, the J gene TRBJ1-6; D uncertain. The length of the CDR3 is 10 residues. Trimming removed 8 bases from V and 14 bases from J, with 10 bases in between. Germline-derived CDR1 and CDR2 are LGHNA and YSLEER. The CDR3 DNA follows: TGCGCCAGCGGCTTCGGGACCCTCCACTTT. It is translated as CASGFGTLHF.

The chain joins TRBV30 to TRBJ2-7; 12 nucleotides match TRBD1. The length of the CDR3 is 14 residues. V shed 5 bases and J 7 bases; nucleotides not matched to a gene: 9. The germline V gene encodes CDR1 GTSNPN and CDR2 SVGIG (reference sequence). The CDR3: CAWDGGQGAGEQYF. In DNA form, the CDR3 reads TGTGCCTGGGATGGGGGACAGGGGGCTGGGGAGCAGTACTTC.

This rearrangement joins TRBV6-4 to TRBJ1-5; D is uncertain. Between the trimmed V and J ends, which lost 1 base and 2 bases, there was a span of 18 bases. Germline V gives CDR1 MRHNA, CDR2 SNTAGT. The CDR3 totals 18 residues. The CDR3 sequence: CASSDFVRGSACNQPQHF. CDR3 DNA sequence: TGTGCCAGCAGTGACTTTGTCCGGGGAAGTGCTTGCAATCAGCCCCAGCATTTT.

CDR3: CASSVEQTTGELFF. The CDR3, as DNA: TGTGCCAGCAGCGTGGAGCAGACCACCGGGGAGCTGTTTTTT. This sequence joins TRBV9 and TRBJ2-2; D remains ambiguous. The CDR3 has 14 residues. The germline V gene has CDR1 SGDLS and CDR2 YYNGEE. Between the trimmed V and J ends, which lost 2 bases and 4 bases, there was a span of 9 bases.

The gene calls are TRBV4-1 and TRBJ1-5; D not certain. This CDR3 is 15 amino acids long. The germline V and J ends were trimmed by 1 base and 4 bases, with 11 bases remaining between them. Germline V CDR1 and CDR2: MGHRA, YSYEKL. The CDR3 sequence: CASSQVWQVNQPQHF. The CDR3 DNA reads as TGCGCCAGCAGCCAAGTATGGCAGGTAAATCAGCCCCAGCATTTT.

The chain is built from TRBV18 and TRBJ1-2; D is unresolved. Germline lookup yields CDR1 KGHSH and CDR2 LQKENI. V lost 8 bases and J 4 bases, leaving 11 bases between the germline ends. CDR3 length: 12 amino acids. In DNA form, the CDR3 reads TGTGCCAGCCAGACAAGTGGCTATGGCTACACCTTC. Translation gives CASQTSGYGYTF.

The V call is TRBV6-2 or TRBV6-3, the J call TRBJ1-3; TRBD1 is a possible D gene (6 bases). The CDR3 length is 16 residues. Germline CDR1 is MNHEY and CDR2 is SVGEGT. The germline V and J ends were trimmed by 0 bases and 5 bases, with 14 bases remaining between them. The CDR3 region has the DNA TGTGCCAGCAGTTACTCGATTTGGGACACGAGAAACACCATATATTTT. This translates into CASSYSIWDTRNTIYF.

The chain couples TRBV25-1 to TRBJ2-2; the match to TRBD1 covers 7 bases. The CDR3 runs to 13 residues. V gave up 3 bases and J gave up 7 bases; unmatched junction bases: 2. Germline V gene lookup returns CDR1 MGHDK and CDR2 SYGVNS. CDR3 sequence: CASSDRTGGELFF. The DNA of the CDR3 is TGTGCCAGCAGTGACCGGACAGGCGGGGAGCTGTTTTTT.

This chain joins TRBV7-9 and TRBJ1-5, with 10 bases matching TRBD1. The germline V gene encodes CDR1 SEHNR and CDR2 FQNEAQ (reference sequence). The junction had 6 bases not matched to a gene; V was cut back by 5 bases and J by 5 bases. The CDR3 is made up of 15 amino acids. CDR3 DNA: TGTGCCAGCAGCCTCATAGGGACAGGGGATCAGCCCCAGCATTTT. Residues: CASSLIGTGDQPQHF. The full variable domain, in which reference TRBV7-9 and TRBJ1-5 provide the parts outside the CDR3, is DTGVSQNPRHKITKRGQNVTFRCDPISEHNRLYWYRQTLGQGPEFLTYFQNEAQLEKSRLLSDRFSAERPKGSFSTLEIQRTEQGDSAMYLCASSLIGTGDQPQHFGDGTRLSIL.

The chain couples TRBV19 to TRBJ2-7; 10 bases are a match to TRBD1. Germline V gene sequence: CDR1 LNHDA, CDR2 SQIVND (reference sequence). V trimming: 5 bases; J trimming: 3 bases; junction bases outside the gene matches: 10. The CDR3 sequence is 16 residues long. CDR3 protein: CASSRSGTGANYEQYF. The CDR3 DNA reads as TGTGCCAGTAGTCGTTCCGGGACAGGGGCAAACTACGAGCAGTACTTC.

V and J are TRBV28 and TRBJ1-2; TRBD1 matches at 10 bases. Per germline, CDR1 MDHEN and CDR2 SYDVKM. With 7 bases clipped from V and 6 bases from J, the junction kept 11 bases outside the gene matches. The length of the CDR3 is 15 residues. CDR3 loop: CASIPGQGVAHGYTF. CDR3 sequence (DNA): TGTGCCAGCATCCCCGGACAGGGGGTCGCGCATGGCTACACCTTC.

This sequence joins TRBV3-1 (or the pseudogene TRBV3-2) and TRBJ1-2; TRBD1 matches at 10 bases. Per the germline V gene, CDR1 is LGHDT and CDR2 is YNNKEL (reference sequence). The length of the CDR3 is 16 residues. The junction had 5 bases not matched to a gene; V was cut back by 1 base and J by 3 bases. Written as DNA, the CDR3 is TGTGCCAGCAGCCAAGTCGACAGGGGGCACGACTATGGCTACACCTTC. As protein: CASSQVDRGHDYGYTF.

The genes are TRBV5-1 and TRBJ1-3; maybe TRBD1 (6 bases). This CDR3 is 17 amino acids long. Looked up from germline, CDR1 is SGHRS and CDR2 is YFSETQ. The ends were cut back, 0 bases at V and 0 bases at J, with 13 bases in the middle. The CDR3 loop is CASSLGQAYSSGNTIYF. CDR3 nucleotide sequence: TGCGCCAGCAGCTTGGGACAGGCCTACTCCTCTGGAAACACCATATATTTT.

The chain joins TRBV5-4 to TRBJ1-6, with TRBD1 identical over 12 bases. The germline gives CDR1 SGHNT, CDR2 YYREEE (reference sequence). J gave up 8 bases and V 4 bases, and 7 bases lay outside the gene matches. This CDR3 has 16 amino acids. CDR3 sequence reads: CASSPGTGGMDSPLHF. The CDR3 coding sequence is TGTGCCAGCAGCCCCGGGACAGGGGGCATGGATTCACCCCTCCACTTT.

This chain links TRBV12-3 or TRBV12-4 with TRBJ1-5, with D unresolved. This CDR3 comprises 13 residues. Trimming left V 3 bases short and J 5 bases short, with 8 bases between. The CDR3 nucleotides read TGTGCCAGCAGTTTTTTCGGGGATCAGCCCCAGCATTTT. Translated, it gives CASSFFGDQPQHF.

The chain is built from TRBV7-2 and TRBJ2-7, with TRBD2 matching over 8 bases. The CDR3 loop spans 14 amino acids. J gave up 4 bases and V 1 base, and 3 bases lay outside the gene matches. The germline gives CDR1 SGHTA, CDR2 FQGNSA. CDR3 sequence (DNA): TGTGCCAGCAGCTTAGTTAGCGGGGAATACGAGCAGTACGTC. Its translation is CASSLVSGEYEQYV.

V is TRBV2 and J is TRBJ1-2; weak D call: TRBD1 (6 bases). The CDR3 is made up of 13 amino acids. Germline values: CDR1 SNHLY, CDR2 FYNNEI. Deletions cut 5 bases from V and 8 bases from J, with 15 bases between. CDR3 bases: TGTGCCAGCAGTCCAGACAGGTCTGGGGGCTACACCTTC. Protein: CASSPDRSGGYTF. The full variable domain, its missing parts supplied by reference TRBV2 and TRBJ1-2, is EPEVTQTPSHQVTQMGQEVILRCVPISNHLYFYWYRQILGQKVEFLVSFYNNEISEKSEIFDDQFSVERPDGSNFTLKIRSTKLEDSAMYFCASSPDRSGGYTFGSGTRLTVV.

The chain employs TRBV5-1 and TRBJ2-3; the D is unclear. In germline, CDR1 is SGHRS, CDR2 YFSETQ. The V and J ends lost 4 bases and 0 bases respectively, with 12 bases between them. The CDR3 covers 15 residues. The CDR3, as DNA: TGCGCCAGCAGCGGTTCATCCTATAGCACAGATACGCAGTATTTT. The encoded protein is CASSGSSYSTDTQYF.